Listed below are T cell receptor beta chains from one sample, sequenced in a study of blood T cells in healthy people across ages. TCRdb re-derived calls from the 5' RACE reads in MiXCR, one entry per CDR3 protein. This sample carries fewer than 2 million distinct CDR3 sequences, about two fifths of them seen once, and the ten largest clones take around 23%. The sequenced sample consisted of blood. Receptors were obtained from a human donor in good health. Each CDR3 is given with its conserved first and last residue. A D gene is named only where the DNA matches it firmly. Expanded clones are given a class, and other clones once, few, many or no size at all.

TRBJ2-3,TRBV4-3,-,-,TGCGCCAGCAGCCAAGATTCCCTCACCACCACAGATACGCAGTATTTT,CASSQDSLTTTDTQYF
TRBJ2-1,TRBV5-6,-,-,TGTGCCAGCAGCCAACCGGACATCTTCTTCGGTCAGAAGCAGTTCTTC,CASSQPDIFFGQKQFF
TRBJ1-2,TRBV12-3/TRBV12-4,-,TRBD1,TGTGCCACCGGACAGGGGAACTATGGCTACACCTTC,CATGQGNYGYTF
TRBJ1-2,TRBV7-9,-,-,TGTGCCAGCAGCTTTGAGTGGGGGCCCGCCTCAGGGGATGGCTACACCTTC,CASSFEWGPASGDGYTF
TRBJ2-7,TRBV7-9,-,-,TGTGCCAGCAGCTCCCCGGTCGACGGAATCTACGAGCAGTACTTC,CASSSPVDGIYEQYF
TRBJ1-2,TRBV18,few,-,TGTGCCAGCTCACCAAGGGGCCGGGGCACGGGAGGCTACACCTTC,CASSPRGRGTGGYTF
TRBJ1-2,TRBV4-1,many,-,TGCGCCAGCAGCCAAGGCGTAGTCGTTCGCTATGGCTACACCTTC,CASSQGVVVRYGYTF
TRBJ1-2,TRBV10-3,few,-,TGTGCCATCAGTGCCGATATACCTGAGGGGGATAGTAACTATGGCTACACCTTC,CAISADIPEGDSNYGYTF
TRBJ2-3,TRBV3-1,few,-,TGTGCCAGCAGCTACGGACTTGCTAGCACAGATACGCAGTATTTT,CASSYGLASTDTQYF
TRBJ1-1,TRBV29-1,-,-,TGCAGCGTTGGACAGCCATTTGAAGCTTTCTTT,CSVGQPFEAFF
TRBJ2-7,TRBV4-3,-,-,TGCGCCAGCAGCCAATACAGAAGGTACGAGCAGTACTTC,CASSQYRRYEQYF
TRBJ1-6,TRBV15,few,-,TGTGCCACCAGCAGAGAAAAGGCCGGCGCCCTCCACTTT,CATSREKAGALHF
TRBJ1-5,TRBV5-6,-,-,TGTGCCAGCAGTCGCTTCGGGGACCAGCCCCAGCATTTT,CASSRFGDQPQHF
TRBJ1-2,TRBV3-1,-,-,TGTGCCAGCAGCCAAGACGTTAGGGGGGCGGTTGGCTACACCTTC,CASSQDVRGAVGYTF
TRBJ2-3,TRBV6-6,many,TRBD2,TGTGCCAGCAGCTACGGGACTAGCGGGGGCACAGATACGCAGTATTTT,CASSYGTSGGTDTQYF
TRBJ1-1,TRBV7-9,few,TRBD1,TGTGCCAGCAGCCCCCCGGGACAGGTCAACACTGAAGCTTTCTTT,CASSPPGQVNTEAFF
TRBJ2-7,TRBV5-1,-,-,TGCGCCAGCAGCCAAACCACTAGGGGGGTCGAGCAGTACTTC,CASSQTTRGVEQYF
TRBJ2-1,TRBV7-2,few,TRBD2,TGTGCCAGCAGCTGGGGGACTATCTACAATGAGCAGTTCTTC,CASSWGTIYNEQFF
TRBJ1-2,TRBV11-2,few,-,TGTGCCAGCAGCTTAGATTTTTCGACGTACGGCTACACCTTC,CASSLDFSTYGYTF
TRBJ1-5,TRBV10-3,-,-,TGTGCCATCAGTGGAGGGGCGGCTCAGCTCCAGCATTTT,CAISGGAAQLQHF
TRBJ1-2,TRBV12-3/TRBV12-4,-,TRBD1,TGTGCCAGCAGTGAAACAGGGGCCCCTAACTATGGCTACACCTTC,CASSETGAPNYGYTF
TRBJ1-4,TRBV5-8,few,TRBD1,TGTGCCAGCAGCGGAAGGGACAGTCGAGGGGAAAAACTGTTTTTT,CASSGRDSRGEKLFF
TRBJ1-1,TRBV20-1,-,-,TGCAGTGCTAGGAGATCGGGGTGGGATGAAGCTTTCTTT,CSARRSGWDEAFF
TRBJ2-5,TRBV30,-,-,TGTGCCTGGATAGGTTACGGCGGAGAGACCCAGTACTTC,CAWIGYGGETQYF
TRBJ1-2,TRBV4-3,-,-,TGCGCCAGCAGCCAAGATAGGGGGGCGGAGGGCTACACCTTC,CASSQDRGAEGYTF
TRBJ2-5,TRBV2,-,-,TGTGCCAGCAGTGTGGGATTCGTGGGCCAGTACTTC,CASSVGFVGQYF
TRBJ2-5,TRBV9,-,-,TGTGCCAGCAGCGTAGAACCAGCGGAGGGAGAGACCCAGTACTTC,CASSVEPAEGETQYF
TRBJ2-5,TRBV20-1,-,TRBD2,TGCAGTGCTAATCTAGCGGGGGGCGGAGAGACCCAGTACTTC,CSANLAGGGETQYF
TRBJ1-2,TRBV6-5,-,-,TGTGCCAGCAGTTACTCGGTTGGGACCCTGGGCTACACCTTC,CASSYSVGTLGYTF
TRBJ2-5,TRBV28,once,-,TGTGCCAGCAGTTGGGCAGCCTGGGGCCAAGAGACCCAGTACTTC,CASSWAAWGQETQYF